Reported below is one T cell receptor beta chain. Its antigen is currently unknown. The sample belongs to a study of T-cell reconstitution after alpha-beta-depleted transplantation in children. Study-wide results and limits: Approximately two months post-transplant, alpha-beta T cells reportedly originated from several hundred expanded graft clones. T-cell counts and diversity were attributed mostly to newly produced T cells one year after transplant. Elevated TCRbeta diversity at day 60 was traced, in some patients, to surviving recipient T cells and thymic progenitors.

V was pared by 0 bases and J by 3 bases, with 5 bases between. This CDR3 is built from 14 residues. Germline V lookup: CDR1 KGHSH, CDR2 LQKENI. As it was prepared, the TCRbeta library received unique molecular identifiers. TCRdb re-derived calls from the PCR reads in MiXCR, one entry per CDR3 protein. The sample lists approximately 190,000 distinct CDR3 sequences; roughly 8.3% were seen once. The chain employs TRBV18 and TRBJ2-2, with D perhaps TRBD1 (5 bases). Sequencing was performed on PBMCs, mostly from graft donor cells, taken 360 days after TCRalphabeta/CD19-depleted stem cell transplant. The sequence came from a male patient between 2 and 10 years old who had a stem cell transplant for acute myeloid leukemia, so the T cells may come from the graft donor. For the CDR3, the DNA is TGTGCCAGCTCACCACCGACAGACACCGGGGAGCTGTTTTTT. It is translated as CASSPPTDTGELFF.